Below, one TCR beta chain is given with its context. These data come from a study of OX40 agonist ivuxolimab in advanced cancers. Study at large: Therapy given before enrollment (anti-PD-1, anti-PD-L1 or anti-CTLA-4) was allowed, and under 45% had some.

The CDR3 has 14 residues. V lost 1 base and J 4 bases, leaving 12 bases between the germline ends. Germline V gives CDR1 SQVTM, CDR2 ANQGSEA. The data were produced by immunoSEQ multiplex PCR, yet TCRdb's version contains in-frame clones alone and is incomplete. The sample carries approximately 82,000 clones, roughly 94% recorded once. The sequence came from an adult with an advanced solid tumor such as melanoma, head and neck, liver or kidney cancer. The chain is built from TRBV29-1 and TRBJ2-3; D ambiguous. Sequenced here: CD4+ or CD8+ T cells sorted from blood, sampled in a trial of the OX40 agonist ivuxolimab. CDR3 sequence reads: CSVEGFGPADTQYF. The CDR3, as DNA: TGCAGCGTTGAAGGTTTTGGTCCGGCAGATACGCAGTATTTT.